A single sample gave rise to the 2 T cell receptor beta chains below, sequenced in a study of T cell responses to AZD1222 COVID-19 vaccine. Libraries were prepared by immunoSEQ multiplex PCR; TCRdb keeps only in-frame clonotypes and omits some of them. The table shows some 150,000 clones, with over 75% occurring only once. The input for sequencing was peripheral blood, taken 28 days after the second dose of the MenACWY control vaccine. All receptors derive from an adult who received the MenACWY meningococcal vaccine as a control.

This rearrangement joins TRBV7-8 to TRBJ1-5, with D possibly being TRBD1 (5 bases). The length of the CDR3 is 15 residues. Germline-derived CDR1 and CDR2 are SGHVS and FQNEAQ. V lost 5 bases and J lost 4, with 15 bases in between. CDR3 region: CASSPRRGVNQPQHF. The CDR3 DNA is TGTGCCAGCAGCCCTAGAAGGGGTGTGAATCAGCCCCAGCATTTT.

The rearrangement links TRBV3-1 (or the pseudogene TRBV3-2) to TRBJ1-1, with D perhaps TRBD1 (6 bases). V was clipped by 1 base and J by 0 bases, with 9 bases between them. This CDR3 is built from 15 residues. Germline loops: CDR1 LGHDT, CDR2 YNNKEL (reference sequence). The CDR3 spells CASSQGTAVNTEAFF. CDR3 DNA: TGTGCCAGCAGCCAAGGGACAGCGGTGAACACTGAAGCTTTCTTT.